This passage covers 5 T cell receptor beta chains from one sample sequenced in a study of technical replicates of blood from several donors. Libraries were prepared by immunoSEQ multiplex PCR; TCRdb keeps only in-frame clonotypes and omits some of them. The table lists tens of thousands of clones, 95% of them singletons, with approximately 0.26% in the top ten. The sample consisted of T cells isolated from PBMCs. The receptor set was obtained from a human donor in good health.

The chain links TRBV6-5 to TRBJ2-1, with TRBD2 matching 9 bases. The CDR3 totals 15 residues. Trimming at V came to 6 bases and at J to 0 bases, leaving 3 bases not matched to a gene. Germline CDR1 is MNHEY and CDR2 is SVGAGI. In nucleotides, the CDR3 is TGTGCCAGCAGCCAGCGGGGGGACTCCTACAATGAGCAGTTCTTC. Encoded protein: CASSQRGDSYNEQFF.

The chain carries TRBV28 and TRBJ1-4; possibly TRBD1 for D (6 bases). Looked up from germline, CDR1 is MDHEN and CDR2 is SYDVKM. The CDR3 loop spans 16 amino acids. V lost 5 bases and J 5 bases, leaving 18 bases between the germline ends. CDR3 sequence: CASSPLTGGYNEKLFF. The CDR3 region has the DNA TGTGCCAGCAGTCCCTTAACGGGGGGCTACAATGAAAAACTGTTTTTT.

V gene TRBV5-1 combines with J gene TRBJ1-1; D not resolved. V was shortened by 3 bases and J by 3 bases, with 15 bases between the two germline ends. The CDR3 runs 15 residues. Germline V CDR1 and CDR2: SGHRS, YFSETQ. The CDR3: CASSSARLVDTEAFF. Written as DNA, the CDR3 is TGCGCCAGCAGCTCGGCCCGACTAGTGGACACTGAAGCTTTCTTT.

This chain links TRBV6-6 with TRBJ2-1; D ambiguous. The V gene's germline CDR1 is MNHNY and CDR2 SVGAGI (reference sequence). V was cut by 5 bases and J by 10 bases, with 12 bases left in between. The length of the CDR3 is 12 residues. CDR3 DNA sequence: TGTGCCAGCAGTGGCCGAGGTTTCGAGCAGTTCTTC. Translation gives CASSGRGFEQFF.

V is TRBV5-1 and J is TRBJ1-1; no firm D call. The CDR3 loop spans 12 amino acids. Per the germline V gene, CDR1 is SGHRS and CDR2 is YFSETQ. V was cut by 5 bases and J by 2 bases, with 7 bases left in between. The CDR3 sequence is CASRQTNTEAFF. The CDR3 bases are TGCGCCAGCAGACAAACCAACACTGAAGCTTTCTTT. Supplemented by reference TRBV5-1 and TRBJ1-1, the full variable domain reads KAGVTQTPRYLIKTRGQQVTLSCSPISGHRSVSWYQQTPGQGLQFLFEYFSETQRNKGNFPGRFSGRQFSNSRSEMNVSTLELGDSALYLCASRQTNTEAFFGQGTRLTVV.